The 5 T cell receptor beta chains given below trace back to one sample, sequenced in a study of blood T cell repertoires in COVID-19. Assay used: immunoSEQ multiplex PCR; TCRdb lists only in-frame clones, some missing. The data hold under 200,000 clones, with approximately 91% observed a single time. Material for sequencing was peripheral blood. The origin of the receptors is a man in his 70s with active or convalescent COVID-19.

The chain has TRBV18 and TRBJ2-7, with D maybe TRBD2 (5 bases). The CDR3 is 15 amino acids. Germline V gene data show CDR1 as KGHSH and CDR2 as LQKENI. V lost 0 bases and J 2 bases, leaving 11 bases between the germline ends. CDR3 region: CASSPPSGITYEQYF. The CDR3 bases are TGTGCCAGCTCACCACCGTCGGGAATAACCTACGAGCAGTACTTC.

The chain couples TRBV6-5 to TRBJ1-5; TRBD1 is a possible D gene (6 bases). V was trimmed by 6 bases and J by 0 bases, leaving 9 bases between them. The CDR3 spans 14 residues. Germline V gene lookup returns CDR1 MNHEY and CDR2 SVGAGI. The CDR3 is CASRAGDSNQPQHF. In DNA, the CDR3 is TGTGCCAGCAGAGCAGGGGATAGCAATCAGCCCCAGCATTTT.

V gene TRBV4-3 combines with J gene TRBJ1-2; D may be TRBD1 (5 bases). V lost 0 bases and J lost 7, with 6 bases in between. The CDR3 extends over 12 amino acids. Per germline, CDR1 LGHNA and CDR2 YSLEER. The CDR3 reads CASSQDTGGYTF. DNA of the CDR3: TGCGCCAGCAGCCAAGATACAGGTGGCTACACCTTC.

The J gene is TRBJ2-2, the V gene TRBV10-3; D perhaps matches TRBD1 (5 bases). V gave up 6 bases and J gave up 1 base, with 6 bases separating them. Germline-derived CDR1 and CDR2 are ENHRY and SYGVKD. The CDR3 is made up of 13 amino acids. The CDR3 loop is CAIRTENTGELFF. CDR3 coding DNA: TGTGCCATCAGGACAGAGAACACCGGGGAGCTGTTTTTT.

The chain's CDR3 is CASSEQGNNSPLHF. CDR3 DNA sequence: TGTGCCAGCAGTGAACAGGGGAATAATTCACCCCTCCACTTT. V gene TRBV2 combines with J gene TRBJ1-6, with a tentative D call TRBD1 (6 bases). This CDR3 is built from 14 residues. CDR1 and CDR2 from the germline V gene are SNHLY and FYNNEI. Trimming stripped 2 bases from V and 5 bases from J, with 7 bases between.